These 3 T cell receptor beta chains were all obtained from the same sample, sequenced in a study of identical twins. TCRdb reprocessed the 5' RACE reads with MiXCR, giving one entry per CDR3 protein. Found here are 450,000 or so distinct CDR3 sequences, roughly an eighth of them singletons; the top ten hold approximately 1%. This same sample was also part of a study on yellow fever vaccine responses in identical twins.

The sample comprised CD4+ T cells sorted from blood. Receptors were obtained from a woman younger than 35 in good health.

This clonotype was counted between two and nine times. V gene TRBV20-1 combines with J gene TRBJ2-1, with no clear D. Trimming left V 1 base short and J 0 bases short, with 10 bases between. This CDR3 region has 15 residues. CDR1 is DFQATT and CDR2 is SNEGSKA in the germline V gene (reference sequence). Here the CDR3 DNA reads TGCAGTGCTAGAGGGCAGGCTCTCTCCTACAATGAGCAGTTCTTC. It codes for CSARGQALSYNEQFF.

In its sample, this clonotype was seen a few times. The rearrangement uses TRBV7-2 and TRBJ1-2; TRBD1 matches at 7 bases. The V gene's germline CDR1 is SGHTA and CDR2 FQGNSA. V was clipped by 5 bases and J by 6 bases; unmatched bases: 6. This CDR3 has 13 residues. CDR3 DNA: TGTGCCAGCAGCCCTAGGGGGCGGCATGGCTACACCTTC. Protein: CASSPRGRHGYTF.

In this sample, this clonotype turned up a few times. The rearrangement uses TRBV6-5 and TRBJ2-1; D unclear. CDR3 length: 11 residues. The germline V and J ends were trimmed by 6 bases and 5 bases, with 5 bases remaining between them. Germline V gene data show CDR1 as MNHEY and CDR2 as SVGAGI. The CDR3 coding sequence is TGTGCCAGCAGGCTGAACAATGAGCAGTTCTTC. It is translated as CASRLNNEQFF.